This TCR beta chain was recovered during a study of blood T cell repertoires in COVID-19. Produced via immunoSEQ multiplex PCR; TCRdb's table is partial and in-frame only. The data contain some 100,000 clones, over 75% of them singletons. After removal of 5 bases from V and 5 bases from J, the junction contained 7 bases not matched to a gene. The CDR3 covers 16 residues. Germline CDR1 SGHAT, CDR2 FQNNGV. The chain uses TRBV11-2 and TRBJ2-3, with TRBD2 identical over 13 bases. This TCR was recovered from a woman aged 25 to 45 with acute or convalescent COVID-19. The sample consisted of peripheral blood. CDR3 sequence (DNA): TGTGCCAGCAGCCATCCTGGGACTAGCGGGGTAGATACGCAGTATTTT. Translation gives CASSHPGTSGVDTQYF.